Included here is one T cell receptor (beta chain) sequence, with context. Its antigen is not known. The record originates from a study of vaccination effects on CD4 cells after COVID-19. Study results and limitations: Predominantly, the post-vaccine spike-reactive clones of convalescents comprised new vaccine-induced clones.

Profiled with immunoSEQ multiplex PCR; TCRdb holds only in-frame clones, not every one. In the table there are 13,000 to 15,000 clones, about three quarters of which are singletons. CDR1 and CDR2 from the germline V gene are KGHSH and LQKENI. The CDR3 consists of 13 residues. V lost 1 base to trimming and J lost 6 bases; unmatched junction nucleotides: 3. Before sequencing, viral peptide pools were used by the ViraFEST assay to expand antigen-specific CD4+ T cells. Following an approximately 11-day culture, CD4+ T cells were purified. This person caught SARS-CoV-2 sometime from March to December 2020, and PCR testing confirmed the infection. Everyone in the study got two shots of either the BNT162b2 or mRNA-1273 vaccine. Cultures used a few million PBMC per well, about 10 IU/ml IL-2 and around 9.5 ug/ml peptides. Replacing half the medium with IL-2 medium was done on days 3 and 7.

Here the sequenced sample was CD4+ T cells from PBMCs cultured with SARS-CoV-2 spike peptides, taken after COVID-19 vaccination. This chain connects TRBV18 to TRBJ2-7, with 7 bases aligning to TRBD1. This clonotype originated in a human donor who had a prior SARS-CoV-2 infection. The CDR3 DNA reads TGTGCCAGCTCACCACAGGGGGCGGTCGAGCAGTACTTC. It codes for CASSPQGAVEQYF.